What follows are 8 T cell receptor beta chains derived from one specimen sequenced in a study of metastatic and nonmetastatic thyroid tumors. Each patient came to thyroid surgery without any prior treatment (of any kind). MiXCR re-clonotyped the PCR reads for TCRdb. The sample yields some 46,000 clones, around 25% seen once. Specimen: blood. The receptors come from a male donor with papillary thyroid cancer or a benign thyroid nodule (not recorded which). Some clones in this sample may be carry-over from other donors' samples.

By sample share, this clone is medium-sized. The chain uses TRBV12-5 and TRBJ1-2; no clear D gene. This CDR3 comprises 12 residues. V was shortened by 8 bases and J by 2 bases, with 9 bases between the two germline ends. Germline lookup yields CDR1 LGHNT and CDR2 FRNRAP. CDR3 loop: CASSGSNYGYTF. The CDR3 nucleotides are TGTGCTAGTTCCGGCAGCAACTATGGCTACACCTTC.

CDR3 protein: CASSLGPTSTTYEQYF. As DNA, the CDR3 is TGTGCCAGCAGCTTAGGTCCCACTAGTACCACCTACGAGCAGTACTTC. The rearrangement uses TRBV9 and TRBJ2-7, with D perhaps matching TRBD2 (5 bases). The CDR3 totals 16 residues. Germline assignment: CDR1 SGDLS and CDR2 YYNGEE. V lost 4 bases and J 2 bases, leaving 19 bases between the germline ends. The entire variable domain, with the rest obtained from reference TRBV9 and TRBJ2-7, is as follows: DSGVTQTPKHLITATGQRVTLRCSPRSGDLSVYWYQQSLDQGLQFLIQYYNGEERAKGNILERFSAQQFPDLHSELNLSSLELGDSALYFCASSLGPTSTTYEQYFGPGTRLTVT.

At least ten counts were recorded for this clone. The V gene is TRBV3-1, the J gene TRBJ2-6; no definite D call. The CDR3 extends over 15 amino acids. Trimming stripped 1 base from V and 0 bases from J, with 4 bases between. The germline gives CDR1 LGHDT, CDR2 YNNKEL (reference sequence). CDR3 DNA: TGTGCCAGCAGCCAAGGGGGCTCTGGGGCCAACGTCCTGACTTTC. Its translation: CASSQGGSGANVLTF.

There are many counts of this clone. The V call is TRBV6-6, the J call TRBJ2-1; 7 positions agree with TRBD2. Germline V gene data show CDR1 as MNHNY and CDR2 as SVGAGI (reference sequence). J lost 4 bases, V lost 6 bases, and 21 bases had no gene match. CDR3 length: 19 amino acids. CDR3: CASRTDPILGRGEYNEQFF. CDR3 DNA: TGTGCCAGCAGAACCGACCCAATACTAGGTCGGGGGGAGTACAATGAGCAGTTCTTC.

This clone was counted at least ten times. The V gene is TRBV15, the J gene TRBJ1-2; no clear D gene. The CDR3 covers 15 residues. The germline V gene encodes CDR1 LNHNV and CDR2 YYDKDF (reference sequence). The V end was cut by 1 base, the J end by 3 bases, with 12 bases between. The CDR3 DNA reads as TGTGCCACCAGCAGAGGGGCAGCGATAGACTATGGCTACACCTTC. Its translation: CATSRGAAIDYGYTF. The variable domain in full, completed from reference TRBV15 and TRBJ1-2, reads DAMVIQNPRYQVTQFGKPVTLSCSQTLNHNVMYWYQQKSSQAPKLLFHYYDKDFNNEADTPDNFQSRRPNTSFCFLDIRSPGLGDTAMYLCATSRGAAIDYGYTFGSGTRLTVV.

The gene calls are TRBV7-8 and TRBJ2-1; D is unresolved. The CDR3 contains 15 residues. V lost 5 bases to trimming and J lost 2 bases, with 13 bases between them. Looked up from germline, CDR1 is SGHVS and CDR2 is FQNEAQ. CDR3 nucleotide sequence: TGTGCCAGCAGCACAAGTGGACCCGCCTACAATGAGCAGTTCTTC. This codes for CASSTSGPAYNEQFF.

At least ten counts were recorded for this clone. This may arise from a read error, as a much more abundant clone is one base away. The sample has other DNA sequences that encode this CDR3 too. The rearrangement links TRBV28 to TRBJ2-4; D is perhaps TRBD2 (6 bases). This CDR3 region has 15 residues. Germline V gene sequence: CDR1 MDHEN, CDR2 SYDVKM. The CDR3 loop is CASRTGDRAKNIQYF. The CDR3 nucleotides read TGTGCCAGCAGGACGGGAGACCGGGCCAAAAACATCCAGTACTTC.

The CDR3 reads CASSHLGLAGGITSYEQYF. The CDR3 DNA follows: TGCGCCAGCAGCCACCTGGGGCTAGCGGGAGGGATCACCTCCTACGAGCAGTACTTC. This chain joins TRBV4-1 and TRBJ2-7; 12 bases line up with TRBD2. The CDR3 is 19 amino acids. Germline V gene data show CDR1 as MGHRA and CDR2 as YSYEKL. Losses at the gene ends were 3 bases for V and 0 bases for J; bases not matched to a gene: 12.